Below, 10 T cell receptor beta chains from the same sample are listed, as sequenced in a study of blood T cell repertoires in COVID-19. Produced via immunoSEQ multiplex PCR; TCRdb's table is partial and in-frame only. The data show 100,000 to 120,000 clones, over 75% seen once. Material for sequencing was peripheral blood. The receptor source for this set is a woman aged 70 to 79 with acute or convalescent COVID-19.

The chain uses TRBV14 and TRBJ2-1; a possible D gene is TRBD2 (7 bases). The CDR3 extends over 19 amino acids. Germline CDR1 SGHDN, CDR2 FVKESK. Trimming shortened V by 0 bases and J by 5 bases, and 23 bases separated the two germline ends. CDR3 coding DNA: TGTGCCAGCAGCCAAGAGCGGGTCTCGGGGGGCCCAAAAAACAATGAGCAGTTCTTC. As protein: CASSQERVSGGPKNNEQFF.

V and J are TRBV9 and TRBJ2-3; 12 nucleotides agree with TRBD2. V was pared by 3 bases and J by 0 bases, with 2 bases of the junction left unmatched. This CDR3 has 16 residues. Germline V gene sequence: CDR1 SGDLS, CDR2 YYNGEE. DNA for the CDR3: TGTGCCAGCAGCGAGACTAGCGGGGGTAGCACAGATACGCAGTATTTT. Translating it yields CASSETSGGSTDTQYF.

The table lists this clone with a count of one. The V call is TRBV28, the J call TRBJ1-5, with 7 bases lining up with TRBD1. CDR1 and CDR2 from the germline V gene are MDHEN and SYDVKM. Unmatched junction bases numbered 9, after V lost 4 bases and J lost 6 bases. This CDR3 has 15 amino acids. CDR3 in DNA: TGTGCCAGCAGTTCACGACAGGGTGTGACTCAGCCCCAGCATTTT. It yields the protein CASSSRQGVTQPQHF.

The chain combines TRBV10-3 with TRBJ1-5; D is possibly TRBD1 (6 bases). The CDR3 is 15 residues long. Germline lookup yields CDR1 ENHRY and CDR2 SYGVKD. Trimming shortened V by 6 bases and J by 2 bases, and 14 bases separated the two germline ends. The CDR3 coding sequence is TGTGCCATCAGCCCGGACAGCCGGGGCAATCAGCCCCAGCATTTT. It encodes CAISPDSRGNQPQHF.

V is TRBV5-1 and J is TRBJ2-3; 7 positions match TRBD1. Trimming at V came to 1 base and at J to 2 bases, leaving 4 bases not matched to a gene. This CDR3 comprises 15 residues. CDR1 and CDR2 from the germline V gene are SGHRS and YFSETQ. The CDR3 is CASSLSGTVTDTQYF. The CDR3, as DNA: TGCGCCAGCAGCTTGTCCGGGACAGTCACAGATACGCAGTATTTT.

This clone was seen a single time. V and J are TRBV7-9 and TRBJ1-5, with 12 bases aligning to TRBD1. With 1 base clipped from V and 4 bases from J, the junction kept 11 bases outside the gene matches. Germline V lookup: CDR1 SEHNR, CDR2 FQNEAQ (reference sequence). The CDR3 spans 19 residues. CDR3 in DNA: TGTGCCAGCAGCTTAGTGATAGGAGGGACAGGGGGCGAAAATCAGCCCCAGCATTTT. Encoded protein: CASSLVIGGTGGENQPQHF.

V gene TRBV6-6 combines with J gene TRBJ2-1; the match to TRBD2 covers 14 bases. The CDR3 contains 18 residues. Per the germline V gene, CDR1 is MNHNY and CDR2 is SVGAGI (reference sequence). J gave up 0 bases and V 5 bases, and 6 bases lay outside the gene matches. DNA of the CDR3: TGTGCCAGCAGTCTCGGACTAGCGGGGGGACCCTCCTACAATGAGCAGTTCTTC. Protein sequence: CASSLGLAGGPSYNEQFF.

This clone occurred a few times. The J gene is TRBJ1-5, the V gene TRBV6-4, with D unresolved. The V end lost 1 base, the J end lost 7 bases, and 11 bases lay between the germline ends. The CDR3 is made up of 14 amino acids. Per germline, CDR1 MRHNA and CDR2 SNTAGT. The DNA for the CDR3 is TGTGCCAGCAGTGACTGGGAGGTTGGACAGCCCCAGCATTTT. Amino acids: CASSDWEVGQPQHF.

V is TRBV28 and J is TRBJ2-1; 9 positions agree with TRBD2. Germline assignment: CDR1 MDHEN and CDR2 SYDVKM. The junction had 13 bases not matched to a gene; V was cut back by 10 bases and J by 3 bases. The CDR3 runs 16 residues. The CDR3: CATEGSIAGDYNEQFF. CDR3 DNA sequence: TGTGCCACCGAGGGGTCAATAGCGGGAGACTACAATGAGCAGTTCTTC.

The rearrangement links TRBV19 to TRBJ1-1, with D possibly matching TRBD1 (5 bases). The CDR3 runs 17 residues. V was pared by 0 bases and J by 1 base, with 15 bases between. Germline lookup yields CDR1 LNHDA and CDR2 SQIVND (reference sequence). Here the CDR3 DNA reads TGTGCCAGTAGTATAGACAGGGCAGGGCGTCGGAACACTGAAGCTTTCTTT. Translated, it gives CASSIDRAGRRNTEAFF.